This TCR beta chain is drawn from a study of CD8 T cell repertoires and HIV-1 epitope variants. Germline V gene sequence: CDR1 SGHAT, CDR2 FQNNGV. Trimming cost V 1 base and J 1 base; bases outside gene matches: 3. The CDR3 is 15 residues long. The table came from immunoSEQ multiplex PCR; TCRdb's copy has only in-frame clones and leaves some out. The sample consists of approximately 4,200 clones, less than 75% of them appearing once. Remarks on this clone: Antigen unknown.

Sequences were obtained from cultured CD8+ T cells derived from PBMCs. The chain combines TRBV11-2 with TRBJ1-1; 7 bases are a match to TRBD1. The receptor's source is a male donor with HIV. The chain's CDR3 is CASSLVYRGNTEAFF. The CDR3 region has the DNA TGTGCCAGCAGCTTAGTATACAGGGGGAACACTGAAGCTTTCTTT.